These 3 T cell receptor beta chains share one sample of origin, sequenced in a study of T-cell memory formation after mild COVID-19. TCRdb recomputed calls from the 5' RACE reads with MiXCR, one row per CDR3 protein. The sample contains 200,000 or so distinct CDR3 sequences, approximately 10% of which appear only once. Specimen: PBMCs or a T cell subset sorted from them (not recorded which). These receptors were taken from a man younger than 35 who had mild COVID-19 (a few samples of this study predate the infection). Cell type and time point are not known.

This clonotype appeared many times. The V and J genes are TRBV12-3 or TRBV12-4 and TRBJ2-3, with TRBD2 matching 12 bases. V dropped 7 bases and J dropped 2; count of bases not matched to a gene: 7. The CDR3 loop spans 16 amino acids. The CDR3 loop is CASNSRLAGVTDTQYF. The CDR3 nucleotides read TGTGCCAGCAATTCCAGACTAGCGGGGGTCACAGATACGCAGTATTTT.

This clonotype was recorded a few times. The rearrangement joins TRBV2 to TRBJ1-2; no clear D. The CDR3 consists of 16 residues. Germline assignment: CDR1 SNHLY and CDR2 FYNNEI. The V gene lost 6 bases and the J gene lost 6 bases, with 23 bases spanning the gap. The CDR3 loop reads CASSEPFRSTWHGYTF. The CDR3, as DNA: TGTGCCAGCAGCGAGCCATTCCGGAGTACATGGCATGGCTACACCTTC. Full variable domain (outside the CDR3, taken from reference TRBV2 and TRBJ1-2): EPEVTQTPSHQVTQMGQEVILRCVPISNHLYFYWYRQILGQKVEFLVSFYNNEISEKSEIFDDQFSVERPDGSNFTLKIRSTKLEDSAMYFCASSEPFRSTWHGYTFGSGTRLTVV.

The chain employs TRBV5-1 and TRBJ2-7; 8 bases fit TRBD2. The CDR3 runs 15 residues. From germline, CDR1 is SGHRS and CDR2 YFSETQ. The junction had 6 bases not matched to a gene; V was cut back by 1 base and J by 3 bases. This CDR3 is CASSLNPGGNYEQYV. DNA of the CDR3: TGCGCCAGCAGCTTGAACCCGGGGGGGAACTACGAGCAGTACGTC.